Following are 16 T cell receptor beta chains from one sample sequenced in a study of cytomegalovirus exposure and HLA in healthy donors. In the PCR, 60 Vbeta and 13 Jbeta primers were used. Assay: immunoSEQ multiplex PCR; the TCRdb copy retains only in-frame clones and omits some. The data show 100,000 to 150,000 clones, more than 75% seen once. The sample consisted of PBMCs. These receptors were taken from a woman aged 55 to 70 in good health and CMV-seropositive.

The chain recombines TRBV28 with TRBJ2-7; 7 nucleotides line up with TRBD2. The germline V gene has CDR1 MDHEN and CDR2 SYDVKM. The CDR3 is 14 residues long. The junction had 7 bases not matched to a gene; V was cut back by 7 bases and J by 1 base. CDR3 in amino acids: CASISGVGSYEQYF. In DNA, the CDR3 is TGTGCCAGCATAAGCGGGGTGGGGTCCTACGAGCAGTACTTC.

Note on this clone: One end of the junction does not line up with germline, which may come from a read error. This same CDR3 is encoded by further DNA sequences in the sample. The rearrangement joins TRBV5-1 to TRBJ2-1; TRBD1 agrees at 8 bases. Germline assignment: CDR1 SGHRS and CDR2 YFSETQ. The CDR3 sequence is 16 residues long. CDR3 in DNA: TGTGCCAGCAGCTTGGCCAGGGGGCCTGCCTACAATGAGCAGTTCTTC. Its translation: CASSLARGPAYNEQFF.

This sequence joins TRBV4-3 and TRBJ2-2, with TRBD2 matching over 10 bases. The V gene end was trimmed by 6 bases and the J gene end by 0 bases; junction bases not matched to a gene: 4. CDR1 and CDR2 (germline): LGHNA, YSLEER. The CDR3 contains 16 residues. CDR3 residues: CASSKAGGANTGELFF. In DNA form, the CDR3 reads TGCGCCAGCAGTAAAGCGGGGGGGGCGAACACCGGGGAGCTGTTTTTT.

This clone came up a few times. The CDR3 sequence: CASSRQGDYGYTF. The CDR3 DNA sequence: TGTGCCAGTAGCAGACAGGGGGACTATGGCTACACCTTC. The chain is built from TRBV19 and TRBJ1-2; 9 bases line up with TRBD1. The CDR3 is made up of 13 amino acids. CDR1 is LNHDA and CDR2 is SQIVND in the germline V gene (reference sequence). V shed 6 bases and J 3 bases; nucleotides not matched to a gene: 2.

This chain links TRBV7-6 with TRBJ2-7, with 11 bases identical to TRBD1. Germline V CDR1 and CDR2: SGHVS, FNYEAQ. CDR3 length: 14 residues. Trimming took 5 bases from V and 6 from J; bases not matched to a gene: 6. Here the CDR3 reads CASSTTGTGGEQYF. DNA for the CDR3: TGTGCCAGCAGCACAACCGGGACAGGGGGCGAGCAGTACTTC.

The CDR3 spells CASSISPGIGDSPLHF. The DNA of the CDR3 is TGTGCCAGTAGTATATCTCCAGGGATTGGAGATTCACCCCTCCACTTT. The chain combines TRBV19 with TRBJ1-6; D possibly corresponds to TRBD1 (5 bases). CDR3 length: 16 residues. V gave up 2 bases and J gave up 8 bases, with 16 bases separating them. The germline V gene has CDR1 LNHDA and CDR2 SQIVND (reference sequence).

V usage is TRBV7-8 and J usage is TRBJ2-2, with a weak D call TRBD1 (6 bases). Germline V CDR1 and CDR2: SGHVS, FQNEAQ. The CDR3 runs to 15 residues. With 6 bases removed from V and 4 bases from J, the gap between germline ends came to 15 bases. Written as DNA, the CDR3 is TGTGCCAGCAGTTTAACCGGGACATCCACCGGGGAGCTGTTTTTT. Translating gives CASSLTGTSTGELFF.

The V call is TRBV7-2, the J call TRBJ2-1; TRBD1 is a possible D gene (6 bases). Trimming shortened V by 4 bases and J by 7 bases, and 17 bases separated the two germline ends. The CDR3 length is 15 residues. Germline CDR1 is SGHTA and CDR2 is FQGNSA. The CDR3 DNA follows: TGTGCCAGCAGCTCCACGACAGGCCTGGGGAATGAGCAGTTCTTC. Its translation is CASSSTTGLGNEQFF.

V is TRBV6-5 and J is TRBJ1-5; D unclear. Germline CDR1 MNHEY, CDR2 SVGAGI. The CDR3 extends over 14 amino acids. V gave up 4 bases and J gave up 3 bases, with 10 bases separating them. The CDR3 region is CASSWSGVNQPQHF. In DNA, the CDR3 is TGTGCCAGCAGTTGGAGCGGAGTCAATCAGCCCCAGCATTTT.

V is TRBV4-2 and J is TRBJ2-1, with D maybe TRBD2 (6 bases). Looked up from germline, CDR1 is LGHNA and CDR2 is YNFKEQ. The CDR3 totals 14 residues. V lost 3 bases and J lost 13, with 19 bases in between. The CDR3 bases are TGTGCCAGCAGCCACCGGGAGTTTTCTTTCGTTCAGTTCTTC. It translates to CASSHREFSFVQFF.

The chain carries TRBV27 and TRBJ2-3, with TRBD1 as a possible D gene (6 bases). V was pared by 0 bases and J by 4 bases, with 11 bases between. In germline, CDR1 is MNHEY, CDR2 SMNVEV (reference sequence). The CDR3 runs to 15 residues. The CDR3 DNA reads as TGTGCCAGCAGTTTATCGCAGGGGCGCTCAGATACGCAGTATTTT. This codes for CASSLSQGRSDTQYF.

This clone was observed once. The chain is built from TRBV30 and TRBJ2-7, with D possibly matching TRBD2 (7 bases). This CDR3 is built from 13 residues. Deletions cut 2 bases from V and 7 bases from J, with 15 bases between. The germline V gene encodes CDR1 GTSNPN and CDR2 SVGIG (reference sequence). The CDR3, as DNA: TGTGCCTGGAGTTGGGCGGGGGCGGAAGAGCAGTACTTC. Amino acids: CAWSWAGAEEQYF.

The chain is built from TRBV6-1 and TRBJ1-2, with D possibly matching TRBD1 (6 bases). The V and J ends lost 10 bases and 6 bases respectively, with 15 bases between them. Germline V CDR1 and CDR2: MNHNS, SASEGT. The CDR3 loop spans 12 amino acids. The CDR3 is CATRTGFDGYTF. For the CDR3, the DNA is TGTGCCACCCGAACAGGGTTCGATGGCTACACCTTC.

A few counts support this clone. V is TRBV5-6 and J is TRBJ1-2; D is perhaps TRBD1 (5 bases). This CDR3 is built from 15 residues. The V gene's germline CDR1 is SGHDT and CDR2 YYEEEE. Trimming left V 5 bases short and J 0 bases short, with 14 bases between. Here the CDR3 reads CASRKMGGSNYGYTF. The CDR3 bases are TGTGCCAGCAGGAAGATGGGGGGATCTAACTATGGCTACACCTTC.

The CDR3 DNA follows: TGTGCCAGCAGCTTACATCCGAACACTGAAGCTTTCTTT. This sequence encodes CASSLHPNTEAFF. This chain joins TRBV7-2 and TRBJ1-1; unclear D gene. Trimming pared 2 bases from V and 1 base from J, leaving 5 bases between. The CDR3 has 13 amino acids. The germline CDR1 and CDR2 sequences are SGHTA and FQGNSA.

The CDR3: CASSLQQDNSPLHF. For the CDR3, the DNA is TGTGCCAGCAGCCTCCAACAGGATAATTCACCCCTCCACTTT. V usage is TRBV9 and J usage is TRBJ1-6, with a tentative D call TRBD1 (5 bases). This CDR3 spans 14 amino acids. The germline gives CDR1 SGDLS, CDR2 YYNGEE. Trimming stripped 4 bases from V and 5 bases from J, with 10 bases between. The whole variable domain, remainder taken from reference TRBV9 and TRBJ1-6, is DSGVTQTPKHLITATGQRVTLRCSPRSGDLSVYWYQQSLDQGLQFLIQYYNGEERAKGNILERFSAQQFPDLHSELNLSSLELGDSALYFCASSLQQDNSPLHFGNGTRLTVT.